Detailed here is one TCR beta chain. These data belong to a study of blood T cell repertoires in COVID-19. Study in general: Acute and convalescent COVID-19 samples came from the United States, Italy and Spain. The analysed material was cDNA or gDNA that came from T cells, B-cell-depleted T cells, or PBMCs.

As originally analysed: Amplification from reference gene primers served as the basis for estimated nucleated cell counts. Here immunoSEQ multiplex PCR was the method, and the copy in TCRdb shows in-frame clones only, minus some. The D gene and trimming were derived from the DNA, and the V and J assignments and clone size from that table. Counted here are tens of thousands of clones, 80% to 90% occurring once; the ten biggest clones make up 4.9%. This TCR was sampled from a woman over 75 with acute or convalescent COVID-19. The sample was peripheral blood.

Written as DNA, the CDR3 is TGTGCCAGCAGCCTCGGAGATACGCAGTATTTT. Amino acid sequence: CASSLGDTQYF. The chain combines TRBV3-1 (or the pseudogene TRBV3-2) with TRBJ2-3; no clear D. Trimming took 4 bases from V and 5 from J, leaving 4 bases between them. Germline V gene lookup returns CDR1 LGHDT and CDR2 YNNKEL (reference sequence). CDR3 size: 11 residues.